The T cell receptor beta chain under discussion was sequenced for a study of blood T cell repertoires in COVID-19. Study at large: The United States, Italy and Spain provided the acute and convalescent COVID-19 samples. From T cells, B-cell-depleted T cells, or PBMCs came the material, which was cDNA or gDNA.

Under the authors' procedure: Estimated nucleated cell counts came from reference gene primer amplification. Only in-frame clones appear in the TCRdb table, and some are missing; sequencing was by immunoSEQ multiplex PCR. The V and J calls and clone size come from that table; D and trimming were worked out from the DNA. The table shows almost 200,000 clones, with approximately 87% occurring only once. V gave up 7 bases and J gave up 7 bases, with 17 bases separating them. Germline V CDR1 and CDR2: ENHRY, SYGVKD. CDR3 length equals 14 residues. Source material: peripheral blood. The clonotype comes from a woman aged 70-85 years with acute or convalescent COVID-19. The chain links TRBV10-3 to TRBJ1-5; tentatively, D is TRBD1 (6 bases). The CDR3 sequence is CAINLQGLGQPQHF. DNA for the CDR3: TGTGCCATCAATTTACAGGGATTAGGGCAGCCCCAGCATTTT.